The 5 T cell receptor beta chains below come from one sample, sequenced in a study of T cells expressing NK-cell markers. Reprocessing the 5' RACE reads, TCRdb reports a single entry for every CDR3 protein and omits DNA. This sample's clone table lists some 390,000 distinct CDR3 sequences. Sequences were obtained from blood T cells: a sorted CD56 or NKG2C T cell subset, CD4+ or CD8+ T cells, or bulk PBMC T cells (not recorded which). Source of these receptors: a woman aged 50 to 60 in good health.

The chain joins TRBV12-3 or TRBV12-4 to TRBJ1-2; as DNA is missing, the TRBD1 call by TCRdb cannot be tested. This CDR3 is 13 amino acids long. CDR3 residues: CASSSRESYGYTF.

The chain links TRBV15 to TRBJ1-3; TCRdb returns TRBD1, unconfirmable since there is no DNA. The CDR3 has 18 amino acids. Per the germline V gene, CDR1 is LNHNV and CDR2 is YYDKDF (reference sequence). CDR3: CATSRQIRTGGSGNTIYF.

The V call is TRBV12-3 or TRBV12-4, the J call TRBJ1-1. The CDR3 length is 13 residues. The CDR3 protein is CASSFSSLTEAFF.

The CDR3 sequence: CASSSYRIANTGELFF. The rearrangement uses TRBV7-8 and TRBJ2-2. This CDR3 has 16 amino acids. Germline V gene sequence: CDR1 SGHVS, CDR2 FQNEAQ.

CDR3: CASSPRDHGNTIYF. The V gene is TRBV12-3 or TRBV12-4, the J gene TRBJ1-3. The CDR3 spans 14 residues.